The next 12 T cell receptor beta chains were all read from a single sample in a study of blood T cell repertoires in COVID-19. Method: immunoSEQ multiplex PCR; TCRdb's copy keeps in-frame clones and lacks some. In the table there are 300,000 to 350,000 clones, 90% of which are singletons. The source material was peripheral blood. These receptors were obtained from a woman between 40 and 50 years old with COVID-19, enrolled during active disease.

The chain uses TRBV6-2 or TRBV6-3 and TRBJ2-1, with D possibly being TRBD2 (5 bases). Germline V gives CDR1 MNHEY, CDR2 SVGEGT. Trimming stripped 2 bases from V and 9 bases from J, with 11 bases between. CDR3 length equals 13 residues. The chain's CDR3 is CASSYRGNSEQFF. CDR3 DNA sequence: TGTGCCAGCAGTTACAGAGGGAATAGTGAGCAGTTCTTC.

The CDR3 is CASSLLLAGGPLGYNEQFF. The CDR3 DNA reads TGTGCCAGCTCACTTCTACTAGCGGGAGGGCCGCTAGGATACAATGAGCAGTTCTTC. V usage is TRBV18 and J usage is TRBJ2-1, with 13 nucleotides matching TRBD2. V shed 4 bases, J shed 4 bases, and the junction held 13 bases outside the gene matches. The CDR3 runs 19 residues. CDR1 and CDR2 (germline): KGHSH, LQKENI.

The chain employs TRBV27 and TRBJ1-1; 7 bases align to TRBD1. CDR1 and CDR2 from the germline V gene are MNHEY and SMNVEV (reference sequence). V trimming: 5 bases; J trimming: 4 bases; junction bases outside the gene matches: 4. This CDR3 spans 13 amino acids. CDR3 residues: CASSPGGLTEAFF. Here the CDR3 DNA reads TGTGCCAGCAGTCCAGGGGGGCTCACTGAAGCTTTCTTT.

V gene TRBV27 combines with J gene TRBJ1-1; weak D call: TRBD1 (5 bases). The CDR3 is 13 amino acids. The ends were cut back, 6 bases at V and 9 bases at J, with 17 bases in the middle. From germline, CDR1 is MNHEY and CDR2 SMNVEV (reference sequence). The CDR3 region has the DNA TGTGCCAGCAGGGGAACCAGGGAGGTAAAAGCTTTCTTT. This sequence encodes CASRGTREVKAFF.

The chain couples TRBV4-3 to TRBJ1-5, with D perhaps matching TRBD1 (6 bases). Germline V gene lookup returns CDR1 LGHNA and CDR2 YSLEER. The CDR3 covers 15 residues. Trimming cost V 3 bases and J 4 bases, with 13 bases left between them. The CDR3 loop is CASSQLTGSNQPQHF. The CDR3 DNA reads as TGCGCCAGCAGCCAGCTAACAGGGTCTAATCAGCCCCAGCATTTT.

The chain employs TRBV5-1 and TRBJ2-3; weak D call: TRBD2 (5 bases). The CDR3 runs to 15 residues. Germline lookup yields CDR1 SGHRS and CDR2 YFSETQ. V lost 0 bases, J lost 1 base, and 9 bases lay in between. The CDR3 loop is CASSLAGSGTDTQYF. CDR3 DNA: TGCGCCAGCAGCTTGGCGGGTAGCGGCACAGATACGCAGTATTTT.

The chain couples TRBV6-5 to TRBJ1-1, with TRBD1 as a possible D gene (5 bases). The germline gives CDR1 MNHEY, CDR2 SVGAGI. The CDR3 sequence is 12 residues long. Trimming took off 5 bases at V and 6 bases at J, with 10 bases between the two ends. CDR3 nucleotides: TGTGCCAGCAGTCGGCGGGGGGCTGAAGCTTTCTTT. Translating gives CASSRRGAEAFF.

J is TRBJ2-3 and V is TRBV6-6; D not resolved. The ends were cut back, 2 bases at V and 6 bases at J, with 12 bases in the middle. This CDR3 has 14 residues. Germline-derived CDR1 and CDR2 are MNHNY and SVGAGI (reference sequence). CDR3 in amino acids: CASSYPEAGDTQYF. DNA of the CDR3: TGTGCCAGCAGTTACCCAGAGGCTGGGGATACGCAGTATTTT.

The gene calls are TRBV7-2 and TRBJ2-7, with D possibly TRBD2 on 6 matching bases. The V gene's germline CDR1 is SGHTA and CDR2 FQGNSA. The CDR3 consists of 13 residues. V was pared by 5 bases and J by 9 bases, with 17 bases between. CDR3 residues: CASSPGPGGWQYF. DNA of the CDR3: TGTGCCAGCAGCCCCGGACCCGGAGGGTGGCAGTACTTC.

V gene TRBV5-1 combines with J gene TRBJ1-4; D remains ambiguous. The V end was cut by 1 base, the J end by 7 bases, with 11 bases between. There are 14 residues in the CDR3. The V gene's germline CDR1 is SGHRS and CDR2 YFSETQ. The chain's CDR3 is CASSLSLSGEKLFF. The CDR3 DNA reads TGCGCCAGCAGCTTGTCGCTTAGTGGTGAAAAACTGTTTTTT.

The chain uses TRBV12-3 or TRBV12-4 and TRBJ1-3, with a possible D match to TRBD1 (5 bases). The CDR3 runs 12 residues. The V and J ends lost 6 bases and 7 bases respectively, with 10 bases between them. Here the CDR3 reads CASRLNRNTIYF. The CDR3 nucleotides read TGTGCCAGCAGATTAAACAGGAACACCATATATTTT.

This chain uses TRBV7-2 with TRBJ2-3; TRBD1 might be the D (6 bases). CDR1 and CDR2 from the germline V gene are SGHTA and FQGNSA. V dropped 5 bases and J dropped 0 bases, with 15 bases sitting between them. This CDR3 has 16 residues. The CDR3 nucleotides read TGTGCCAGCAGCCCTTATCGGGACACTAGCACAGATACGCAGTATTTT. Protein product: CASSPYRDTSTDTQYF.